These 10 T cell receptor beta chains originate from one sample sequenced in a study of blood T cell repertoires in COVID-19. Data came from immunoSEQ multiplex PCR; TCRdb stores just in-frame clones and leaves some out. The sample holds roughly 42,000 clones, roughly 81% seen once. The sequenced material came from peripheral blood. Every receptor here comes from a woman in her 70s in a cohort sampled during active COVID-19.

The chain employs TRBV12-3 or TRBV12-4 and TRBJ1-1; D not certain. V shed 6 bases and J shed 0 bases, with 8 bases lying between them. The CDR3 loop spans 13 amino acids. CDR3 protein: CASSQYMNTEAFF. The CDR3 coding sequence is TGTGCCAGCAGCCAATACATGAACACTGAAGCTTTCTTT.

CDR3 amino acids: CSVRDSSYNEQFF. CDR3 nucleotides: TGCAGCGTACGGGACAGCTCCTACAATGAGCAGTTCTTC. This chain joins TRBV29-1 and TRBJ2-1; 7 positions agree with TRBD1. Per germline, CDR1 SQVTM and CDR2 ANQGSEA. The CDR3 loop spans 13 amino acids. The V and J ends lost 6 bases and 0 bases, in that order; junction bases with no gene match: 2.

The genes are TRBV28 and TRBJ1-6, with 12 bases matching TRBD1. With V trimmed by 6 bases and J by 10 bases, 10 bases remained unmatched. CDR3 length equals 16 residues. Germline CDR1 and CDR2: MDHEN and SYDVKM. DNA of the CDR3: TGTGCCAGCAGCCCCCCACCGGGACAGGGGGCCTCACCCCTCCACTTT. Amino acids: CASSPPPGQGASPLHF.

J is TRBJ2-5 and V is TRBV13; TRBD2 matches at 9 bases. V was clipped by 5 bases and J by 6 bases; unmatched bases: 13. The CDR3 runs 16 residues. Germline CDR1 is PRHDT and CDR2 is FYEKMQ (reference sequence). CDR3 sequence reads: CASSAPGTSRIKTQYF. Here the CDR3 DNA reads TGTGCCAGCAGCGCCCCCGGGACTAGCCGGATCAAGACCCAGTACTTC.

This clone was found once. The chain employs TRBV4-1 and TRBJ2-4, with 15 bases fitting TRBD2. Germline assignment: CDR1 MGHRA and CDR2 YSYEKL. The CDR3 length is 18 residues. V dropped 1 base and J dropped 0; count of bases not matched to a gene: 1. The CDR3: CASSQGTSGRVAKNIQYF. The CDR3 DNA is TGCGCCAGCAGCCAAGGGACTAGCGGGAGGGTAGCCAAAAACATTCAGTACTTC.

This chain connects TRBV12-3 or TRBV12-4 to TRBJ2-7; no reliable D call. The CDR3 covers 12 residues. Deletions cut 7 bases from V and 0 bases from J, with 7 bases between. CDR3 nucleotide sequence: TGTGCCAGCACCCTCTACTCCTACGAGCAGTACTTC. Translation gives CASTLYSYEQYF.

V gene TRBV7-9 combines with J gene TRBJ2-2; TRBD2 matches at 14 bases. CDR1 is SEHNR, CDR2 FQNEAQ, per germline (reference sequence). J gave up 7 bases and V 5 bases, and 9 bases lay outside the gene matches. This CDR3 spans 17 amino acids. CDR3 in DNA: TGTGCCAGCAGCGGCGGGACTAGCGGGAGTCATCACGGGGAGCTGTTTTTT. Protein product: CASSGGTSGSHHGELFF.

J is TRBJ1-2 and V is TRBV30; D gene ambiguous. Trimming took off 0 bases at V and 1 base at J, with 6 bases between the two ends. Per germline, CDR1 GTSNPN and CDR2 SVGIG (reference sequence). This CDR3 spans 13 amino acids. The CDR3 DNA reads as TGTGCCTGGAGTGTCGGGAGTAACTATGGCTACACCTTC. Its translation: CAWSVGSNYGYTF. The variable domain in full, with the rest retrieved from reference TRBV30 and TRBJ1-2, is SQTIHQWPATLVQPVGSPLSLECTVEGTSNPNLYWYRQAAGRGLQLLFYSVGIGQISSEVPQNLSASRPQDRQFILSSKKLLLSDSGFYLCAWSVGSNYGYTFGSGTRLTVV.

This clone was counted only a few times. This sequence joins TRBV28 and TRBJ2-2; D possibly corresponds to TRBD1 (5 bases). Germline assignment: CDR1 MDHEN and CDR2 SYDVKM. Trimming stripped 8 bases from V and 6 bases from J, with 19 bases between. This CDR3 has 15 residues. The CDR3 spells CASLKEGVAAGELFF. The CDR3 bases are TGTGCCAGCTTAAAAGAAGGGGTGGCGGCCGGGGAGCTGTTTTTT.

The chain carries TRBV6-5 and TRBJ2-7; TRBD2 might be the D (5 bases). The V gene lost 2 bases and the J gene lost 0 bases, with 8 bases spanning the gap. The V gene's germline CDR1 is MNHEY and CDR2 SVGAGI. The CDR3 totals 14 residues. The CDR3 reads CASSYRRGSYEQYF. CDR3 DNA sequence: TGTGCCAGCAGTTACCGTCGGGGCTCCTACGAGCAGTACTTC.